The TCR beta chain described here comes from a study of cytomegalovirus exposure and HLA in healthy donors. 13 Jbeta primers and 60 Vbeta primers were used for the PCR. Sequencing was performed with immunoSEQ multiplex PCR; in TCRdb, only in-frame clones are kept and a portion is missing. The sample has over 200,000 clones, around four fifths seen once. The CDR3 sequence is 16 residues long. Trimming stripped 5 bases from V and 4 bases from J, with 17 bases between. Germline lookup yields CDR1 SGHTA and CDR2 FQGTGA. The origin of this receptor is a male donor in good health and CMV-seronegative. Sequencing was done on a sample of PBMCs. The gene calls are TRBV7-3 and TRBJ2-2; D perhaps matches TRBD2 (7 bases). CDR3 in DNA: TGTGCCAGCAGCCCGTCAGGGAGGGGGATCACCGGGGAGCTGTTTTTT. It yields the protein CASSPSGRGITGELFF.